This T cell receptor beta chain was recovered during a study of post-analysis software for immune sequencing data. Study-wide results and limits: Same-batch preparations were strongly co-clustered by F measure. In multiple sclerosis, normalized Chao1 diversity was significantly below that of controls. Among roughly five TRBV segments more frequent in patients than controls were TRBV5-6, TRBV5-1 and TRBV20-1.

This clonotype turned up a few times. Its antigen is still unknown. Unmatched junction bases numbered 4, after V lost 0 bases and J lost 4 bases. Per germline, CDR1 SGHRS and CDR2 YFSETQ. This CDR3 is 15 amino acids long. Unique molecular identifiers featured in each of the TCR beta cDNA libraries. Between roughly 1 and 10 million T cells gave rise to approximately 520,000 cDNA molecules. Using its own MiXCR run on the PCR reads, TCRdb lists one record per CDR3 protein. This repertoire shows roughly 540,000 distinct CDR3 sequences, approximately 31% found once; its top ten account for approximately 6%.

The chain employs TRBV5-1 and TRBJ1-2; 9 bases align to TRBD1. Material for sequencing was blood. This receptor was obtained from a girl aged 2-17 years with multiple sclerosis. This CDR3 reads CASSLEGQGFYGYTF. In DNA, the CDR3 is TGCGCCAGCAGCTTGGAGGGACAGGGTTTCTATGGCTACACCTTC.